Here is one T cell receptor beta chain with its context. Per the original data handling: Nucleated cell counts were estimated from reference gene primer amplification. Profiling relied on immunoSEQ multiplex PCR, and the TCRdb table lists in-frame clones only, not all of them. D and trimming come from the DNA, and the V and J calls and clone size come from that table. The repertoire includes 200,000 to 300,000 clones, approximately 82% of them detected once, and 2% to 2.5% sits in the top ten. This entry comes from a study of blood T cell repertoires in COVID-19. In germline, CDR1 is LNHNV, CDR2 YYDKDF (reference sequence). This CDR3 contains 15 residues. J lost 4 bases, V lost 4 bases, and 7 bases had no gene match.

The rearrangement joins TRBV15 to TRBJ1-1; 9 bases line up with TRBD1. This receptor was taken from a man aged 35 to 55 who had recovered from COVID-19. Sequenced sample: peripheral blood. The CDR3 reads CATSKRDREITEAFF. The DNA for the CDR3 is TGTGCCACCAGCAAACGGGACAGGGAAATCACTGAAGCTTTCTTT.